The rows below give T cell receptor beta chains drawn from one sample of a study of blood T cells in healthy people across ages. TCRdb re-called the 5' RACE reads through MiXCR, storing one row per CDR3 protein. The sample consists of roughly 1,500,000 distinct CDR3 sequences, approximately 42% of them appearing once. The sequenced sample was blood. Every receptor here comes from a woman between 18 and 29 years old in good health. Both conserved end residues are part of each CDR3. Clone sizes are given selectively: once, few, many, or a class where the clone is expanded.

cdr3_length clone_size v_call cdr3_aa
21 few TRBV25-1 CASSEYFPSGDYVSGANVLTF
14 many TRBV25-1 CASSEGVKGETQYF
15 few TRBV4-1 CASSQLLAGQYEQYF
15 - TRBV4-1 CASSQGAYGTDTQYF
13 many TRBV6-5 CASSPGLNQPQHF
17 - TRBV6-6 CASSKLGRPTSDYGYTF
15 - TRBV25-1 CASSEDWLAGETQFF
17 - TRBV9 CASSTGLAGDHTGELFF
13 - TRBV7-2 CASSTQGGYEQYF
13 - TRBV9 CASSSASVHEQFF
15 once TRBV6-5 CASSFGAPEATEAFF
15 - TRBV7-3 CASSLMGGGRDEQFF
13 many TRBV29-1 CSVSAGALYEQYF
15 few TRBV2 CASSEGRDRDHEQYF
12 - TRBV5-1 CASAIITGELFF
15 - TRBV7-3 CASSSGTHLTDTQYF
19 few TRBV24-1 CATSDLGRQPGLGLYEQYF
15 once TRBV20-1 CSASPGLAGWNEQFF
12 few TRBV28 CASSPSPVGQYF
15 - TRBV21-1 CASSKFGYSGNTIYF
15 many TRBV12-3/TRBV12-4 CASSLFGQGENTIYF
14 few TRBV27 CASSSRGVYNEQFF
13 - TRBV27 CASSLNRAHEQFF
16 - TRBV3-1 CASSQGVGRATGELFF
13 few TRBV29-1 CSVEGTGGREQYF
14 - TRBV20-1 CSARDAGDKNIQYF